The 32 T cell receptor beta chains listed next were all sequenced from one sample in a study of blood T cells in healthy people across ages. Then a second PCR, running roughly 7 to 11 cycles, was carried out with a sample-barcoded 5' primer and a J-beta primer mix. TCRdb itself ran the 5' RACE reads through MiXCR, one entry per CDR3 protein. The sample contains approximately 760,000 distinct CDR3 sequences, roughly 25% of which appear only once. The same sample was also used in a study of T cells of mothers and their children.

Sequencing was done on a sample of blood. These receptors were collected from a boy aged 10-17 years in good health.

The CDR3 loop reads CASSLKRGFSTDTQYF. The CDR3 nucleotides read TGTGCCAGCAGCTTAAAGCGCGGATTTAGCACAGATACGCAGTATTTT. This chain uses TRBV11-1 with TRBJ2-3; D is ambiguous. The germline CDR1 and CDR2 sequences are SGHAT and FQDESV (reference sequence). The CDR3 is 16 amino acids. The V gene lost 2 bases and the J gene lost 0 bases, with 12 bases spanning the gap.

This clonotype has just a few counts. The chain uses TRBV7-2 and TRBJ2-5; D perhaps matches TRBD2 (5 bases). The CDR3 sequence is 14 residues long. The V gene's germline CDR1 is SGHTA and CDR2 FQGNSA. V shed 4 bases and J shed 7 bases, with 16 bases lying between them. CDR3 sequence (DNA): TGTGCCAGCAGCTCTTCCTCGCGGGTTTGGACCCAGTACTTC. This translates into CASSSSSRVWTQYF.

CDR3 bases: TGTGCCAGCAGTAAACAGGGGATGAGAGAAAAACTGTTTTTT. It is translated as CASSKQGMREKLFF. The rearrangement links TRBV6-6 to TRBJ1-4, with 7 bases fitting TRBD1. The CDR3 consists of 14 residues. With 5 bases clipped from V and 8 bases from J, the junction kept 8 bases outside the gene matches. The V gene's germline CDR1 is MNHNY and CDR2 SVGAGI (reference sequence).

V and J are TRBV2 and TRBJ2-7; 9 positions match TRBD2. Germline-derived CDR1 and CDR2 are SNHLY and FYNNEI. The CDR3 has 17 amino acids. The V and J ends lost 2 bases and 3 bases, in that order; junction bases with no gene match: 11. The CDR3 reads CASSETLAGNGSYEQYF. DNA of the CDR3: TGTGCCAGCAGTGAAACCCTAGCGGGAAACGGGAGCTACGAGCAGTACTTC.

The rearrangement links TRBV5-5 to TRBJ1-2; D ambiguous. V dropped 8 bases and J dropped 12 bases, with 8 bases sitting between them. Germline V lookup: CDR1 SGHKS, CDR2 YYEKEE (reference sequence). The CDR3 loop spans 8 amino acids. CDR3: CARKRHTF. CDR3 DNA sequence: TGTGCCAGAAAACGGCACACCTTC.

In this sample, this clonotype turned up a few times. The chain joins TRBV2 to TRBJ1-2; 8 nucleotides match TRBD1. With 4 bases clipped from V and 5 bases from J, the junction kept 3 bases outside the gene matches. From germline, CDR1 is SNHLY and CDR2 FYNNEI. The CDR3 has 13 amino acids. The CDR3 spells CASSGQGLYGYTF. CDR3 bases: TGTGCCAGCAGTGGACAGGGGTTGTATGGCTACACCTTC.

The J gene is TRBJ2-3, the V gene TRBV11-2, with D perhaps matching TRBD2 (6 bases). In germline, CDR1 is SGHAT, CDR2 FQNNGV. This CDR3 has 14 amino acids. V was shortened by 5 bases and J by 5 bases, with 14 bases between the two germline ends. CDR3: CASSPGVGRDTQYF. The CDR3 DNA is TGTGCCAGCAGCCCGGGAGTTGGGAGAGATACGCAGTATTTT.

This clonotype came up a few times. The rearrangement joins TRBV28 to TRBJ1-3; perhaps TRBD1 as D (5 bases). With 2 bases removed from V and 2 bases from J, the gap between germline ends came to 10 bases. The CDR3 has 15 amino acids. The germline gives CDR1 MDHEN, CDR2 SYDVKM. The CDR3 coding sequence is TGTGCCAGCAGTTTAAGTCCAGGGACTGGAAACACCATATATTTT. It is translated as CASSLSPGTGNTIYF.

The table lists this clonotype with a few counts. The CDR3 sequence is CASSADRSLQYEQYF. The CDR3 nucleotides are TGCGCCAGCAGCGCCGACAGGTCACTACAGTACGAGCAGTACTTC. The chain is built from TRBV4-1 and TRBJ2-5; D might be TRBD1 (6 bases). The J call may be mistaken, given a closer DNA end match to TRBJ2-7. The CDR3 length is 15 residues. Germline lookup yields CDR1 MGHRA and CDR2 YSYEKL.

This clonotype has just a few counts. The chain employs TRBV5-1 and TRBJ2-2, with 7 bases identical to TRBD2. V shed 8 bases and J 2 bases; nucleotides not matched to a gene: 12. The germline gives CDR1 SGHRS, CDR2 YFSETQ. The CDR3 is 16 residues long. The CDR3 sequence is CASTRITSANTGELFF. In nucleotides, the CDR3 is TGCGCCAGTACCCGCATAACTAGCGCAAACACCGGGGAGCTGTTTTTT. The full variable domain, with the rest looked up from reference TRBV5-1 and TRBJ2-2, is KAGVTQTPRYLIKTRGQQVTLSCSPISGHRSVSWYQQTPGQGLQFLFEYFSETQRNKGNFPGRFSGRQFSNSRSEMNVSTLELGDSALYLCASTRITSANTGELFFGEGSRLTVL.

This clonotype turned up a few times. V usage is TRBV7-9 and J usage is TRBJ1-6; perhaps TRBD1 as D (5 bases). The CDR3 runs to 13 residues. Germline-derived CDR1 and CDR2 are SEHNR and FQNEAQ (reference sequence). With 8 bases removed from V and 3 bases from J, the gap between germline ends came to 8 bases. CDR3 coding DNA: TGTGCCAGCGGGGCGGGCTATAATTCACCCCTCCACTTT. It codes for CASGAGYNSPLHF.

The chain is built from TRBV4-2 and TRBJ2-6; TRBD2 might be the D (6 bases). V was cut by 4 bases and J by 0 bases, with 16 bases left in between. Germline V gene data show CDR1 as LGHNA and CDR2 as YNFKEQ. The length of the CDR3 is 18 residues. Written as DNA, the CDR3 is TGTGCCAGCAGCCGCACTTCGGGGGTCGGCTCTGGGGCCAACGTCCTGACTTTC. The encoded protein is CASSRTSGVGSGANVLTF.

This clonotype has just a few counts. This chain connects TRBV5-1 to TRBJ2-7, with 9 bases identical to TRBD1. The CDR3 loop spans 15 amino acids. J gave up 5 bases and V 0 bases, and 6 bases lay outside the gene matches. Germline V gene sequence: CDR1 SGHRS, CDR2 YFSETQ. Written as DNA, the CDR3 is TGCGCCAGCAGCTTGGCCGGGACAGGGACCAACGAGCAGTACTTC. This translates into CASSLAGTGTNEQYF.

There are a few counts of this clonotype. The J gene is TRBJ1-4, the V gene TRBV4-1; no clear D. This CDR3 spans 13 amino acids. Trimming left V 3 bases short and J 4 bases short, with 6 bases between. Germline values: CDR1 MGHRA, CDR2 YSYEKL. The CDR3 is CASSQMNNEKLFF. The CDR3 nucleotides read TGCGCCAGCAGCCAGATGAATAATGAAAAACTGTTTTTT.

This clonotype was recorded a few times. The V and J genes are TRBV5-6 and TRBJ1-2; no clear D. Trimming took off 4 bases at V and 2 bases at J, with 15 bases between the two ends. The CDR3 contains 15 residues. Per the germline V gene, CDR1 is SGHDT and CDR2 is YYEEEE. For the CDR3, the DNA is TGTGCCAGCAGCCCCGGGCCAAATATCAACTATGGCTACACCTTC. Translated, it gives CASSPGPNINYGYTF.

This clonotype occurred a few times. The chain employs TRBV9 and TRBJ2-5; 9 bases align to TRBD1. This CDR3 is 14 amino acids long. The ends lost 4 bases at V and 2 bases at J; junction bases unmatched: 3. Germline CDR1 is SGDLS and CDR2 is YYNGEE. CDR3 DNA: TGTGCCAGCAGCATCGGGACAGGGCAAGAGACCCAGTACTTC. Protein sequence: CASSIGTGQETQYF.

This clonotype came up a few times. This chain uses TRBV3-1 with TRBJ2-4, with a weak D call TRBD1 (5 bases). V lost 6 bases, J lost 11 bases, and 23 bases lay in between. CDR3 length: 15 residues. Germline V gives CDR1 LGHDT, CDR2 YNNKEL (reference sequence). The CDR3 loop is CASSLTVSLRGLQYF. CDR3 DNA: TGTGCCAGCAGTCTCACCGTTAGCTTAAGGGGCCTTCAGTACTTC.

The chain has TRBV6-5 and TRBJ2-3, with 10 bases that match TRBD2. V shed 1 base, J shed 3 bases, and the junction held 4 bases outside the gene matches. Looked up from germline, CDR1 is MNHEY and CDR2 is SVGAGI. The CDR3 is 16 residues long. The chain's CDR3 is CASSYFSSGGTDTQYF. As DNA, the CDR3 is TGTGCCAGCAGTTACTTTTCTAGCGGGGGTACAGATACGCAGTATTTT.

CDR3 coding DNA: TGTGCCAGCAGTTTAACTGGCGGTACCCCACAATACGAGCAGTACTTC. The encoded protein is CASSLTGGTPQYEQYF. The J gene is TRBJ2-5, the V gene TRBV27; no clear D. The J call is uncertain, as TRBJ2-7 better fits the DNA end. Germline-derived CDR1 and CDR2 are MNHEY and SMNVEV (reference sequence). The length of the CDR3 is 16 residues.

This clonotype was recorded a few times. The chain has TRBV7-2 and TRBJ2-5; D tentatively reads TRBD1 or TRBD2 (5 bases each). The V and J ends lost 5 bases and 2 bases respectively, with 15 bases between them. Germline CDR1 reads SGHTA; CDR2 reads FQGNSA. CDR3 length: 15 residues. As DNA, the CDR3 is TGTGCCAGCAGCCCGCTTGGGAGACAGCAAGAGACCCAGTACTTC. Its translation is CASSPLGRQQETQYF.

This chain connects TRBV6-6 to TRBJ1-4, with 7 bases matching TRBD1. Losses at the gene ends were 8 bases for V and 8 bases for J; bases not matched to a gene: 8. The CDR3 has 13 residues. Germline V lookup: CDR1 MNHNY, CDR2 SVGAGI (reference sequence). The CDR3 here is CASLRQGREKLFF. CDR3 sequence (DNA): TGTGCCAGCTTAAGACAGGGTCGAGAAAAACTGTTTTTT.

This clonotype came up a few times. V is TRBV6-6 and J is TRBJ1-3, with 8 bases aligning to TRBD1. The CDR3 covers 15 residues. J gave up 4 bases and V 7 bases, and 9 bases lay outside the gene matches. Germline lookup yields CDR1 MNHNY and CDR2 SVGAGI (reference sequence). CDR3 nucleotides: TGTGCCAGCATTCCCCAGGGGGCTGCGGGAAACACCATATATTTT. Translated, it gives CASIPQGAAGNTIYF.

This rearrangement joins TRBV3-1 to TRBJ1-4; possibly TRBD1 for D (5 bases). Germline V gene lookup returns CDR1 LGHDT and CDR2 YNNKEL (reference sequence). The V end was cut by 0 bases, the J end by 11 bases, with 10 bases between. CDR3 size: 13 residues. The CDR3 reads CASSQESGRKLFF. In nucleotides, the CDR3 is TGTGCCAGCAGCCAAGAGTCAGGGCGGAAACTGTTTTTT.

The J gene is TRBJ2-3, the V gene TRBV5-1; maybe TRBD1 (5 bases). Germline V CDR1 and CDR2: SGHRS, YFSETQ. The CDR3 runs 15 residues. V lost 1 base, J lost 0 bases, and 9 bases lay in between. The CDR3 here is CASSLQGFSTDTQYF. CDR3 sequence (DNA): TGCGCCAGCAGCTTGCAGGGCTTTAGCACAGATACGCAGTATTTT.

The gene calls are TRBV4-1 and TRBJ2-4, with a tentative D call TRBD2 (5 bases). The CDR3 is 16 residues long. Germline CDR1 reads MGHRA; CDR2 reads YSYEKL. Trimming removed 4 bases at V and 1 base at J, with 14 bases between. The DNA of the CDR3 is TGCGCCAGCAGCCTACATGCGGGTGGGGCCAAAAACATTCAGTACTTC. It specifies CASSLHAGGAKNIQYF.

A few counts support this clonotype. The chain uses TRBV7-2 and TRBJ2-1; 13 bases are shared with TRBD2. Germline-derived CDR1 and CDR2 are SGHTA and FQGNSA. This CDR3 is 15 amino acids long. J gave up 10 bases and V 5 bases, and 8 bases lay outside the gene matches. CDR3 bases: TGTGCCAGCAGCCCGAGACTAGCGGGGGGCCAGGAGCAGTTCTTC. Protein sequence: CASSPRLAGGQEQFF.

The J gene is TRBJ2-1, the V gene TRBV6-5; 8 bases fit TRBD2. Losses at the gene ends were 6 bases for V and 6 bases for J; bases not matched to a gene: 4. CDR1 MNHEY and CDR2 SVGAGI come from the germline V gene. This CDR3 has 13 amino acids. CDR3: CASSAGTSNEQFF. For the CDR3, the DNA is TGTGCCAGCAGCGCCGGGACTAGCAATGAGCAGTTCTTC.

At least ten counts were recorded for this clonotype. DNA of the CDR3: TGCGCCAGCAGCCCCGGGACTAGCGGGCAAGAGACCCAGTACTTC. Residues: CASSPGTSGQETQYF. V and J are TRBV4-1 and TRBJ2-5; 12 bases are a match to TRBD2. Germline CDR1 MGHRA, CDR2 YSYEKL. V lost 4 bases and J lost 2; bases outside the gene matches: 2. The CDR3 loop spans 15 amino acids.

In this sample, this clonotype turned up a few times. The chain carries TRBV5-1 and TRBJ2-7, with 8 bases identical to TRBD1. The length of the CDR3 is 15 residues. Germline CDR1 reads SGHRS; CDR2 reads YFSETQ. V lost 1 base and J lost 0; bases outside the gene matches: 3. The CDR3 loop reads CASSLTTGVSYEQYF. DNA for the CDR3: TGCGCCAGCAGCTTGACGACAGGGGTCTCCTACGAGCAGTACTTC.

This chain uses TRBV5-1 with TRBJ2-7; D unclear. Trimming took 4 bases from V and 1 from J, leaving 12 bases between them. The CDR3 covers 14 residues. Per germline, CDR1 SGHRS and CDR2 YFSETQ. CDR3 residues: CASSDLEPSYEQYF. The CDR3 DNA follows: TGCGCCAGCAGCGATTTAGAGCCTTCCTACGAGCAGTACTTC.

This clonotype was recorded a few times. The rearrangement uses TRBV20-1 and TRBJ2-5, with a weak D call TRBD1 (6 bases). CDR1 and CDR2 (germline): DFQATT, SNEGSKA (reference sequence). The CDR3 is 12 amino acids. The CDR3 DNA sequence: TGCAGCTTAGGACAGCCGCAAGAGACCCAGTACTTC. The encoded protein is CSLGQPQETQYF.

The rearrangement joins TRBV12-3 or TRBV12-4 to TRBJ1-4; D is unresolved. The germline V and J ends were trimmed by 3 bases and 3 bases, with 5 bases remaining between them. CDR3 length: 13 amino acids. The CDR3 sequence is CASSFESNEKLFF. In nucleotides, the CDR3 is TGTGCCAGCAGTTTCGAATCTAATGAAAAACTGTTTTTT.